The 15 T cell receptor beta chains presented below share a single source sample, sequenced in a study of molecular identifiers for immune sequencing clone quantification. TCRdb itself ran the PCR reads through MiXCR, one entry per CDR3 protein. The table records tens of thousands of distinct CDR3 sequences, more than 20% of them present only once. The material sequenced was naive CD8+ T cells from blood, with Jurkat cell RNA spiked in. Subset: FACS-sorted CD8+CD4-CCR7+CD45RA+ naive T cells. The receptors here all came from a human donor in good health. Some libraries in this study had Jurkat cell RNA spiked in.

In regard to this clonotype: One base away lies a much larger clone, so this may be a sequencing read error. V is TRBV24-1 and J is TRBJ2-3; 7 bases fit TRBD1. Germline CDR1 is KGHDR and CDR2 is SFDVKD. The V and J ends lost 4 bases and 1 base, in that order; junction bases with no gene match: 16. The CDR3 has 19 residues. The CDR3 nucleotides are TGTGCCACCAGTGACCAAAATGACAGGGATGAGGACGGCACAGATACGCAGTATTTT. Protein sequence: CATSDQNDRDEDGTDTQYF.

The table lists this clonotype with a count of one. Relative to the germline gene, one junction end is altered; a read error may explain this. The chain recombines TRBV20-1 with TRBJ2-7; D remains ambiguous. The CDR3 loop spans 12 amino acids. Germline-derived CDR1 and CDR2 are DFQATT and SNEGSKA (reference sequence). Here the CDR3 DNA reads TGCAGTGCTCCCACAAGGCGCAACGAGCAATACTTC. It encodes CSAPTRRNEQYF.

This clonotype was found many times. The genes are TRBV12-3 or TRBV12-4 and TRBJ2-3; TRBD1 might be the D (6 bases). This CDR3 has 15 residues. Trimming shortened V by 7 bases and J by 2 bases, and 16 bases separated the two germline ends. CDR3 nucleotide sequence: TGTGCCAGCATCAACCCCGGACAGATCACAGATACGCAGTATTTT. Its protein product is CASINPGQITDTQYF.

At least ten counts were recorded for this clonotype. The chain recombines TRBV2 with TRBJ2-2; the D is unclear. The CDR3 loop spans 14 amino acids. CDR1 is SNHLY, CDR2 FYNNEI, per germline. Trimming took off 6 bases at V and 3 bases at J, with 11 bases between the two ends. Here the CDR3 DNA reads TGTGCCAGCAGCGCCGAATCGCACACCGGGGAGCTGTTTTTT. It is translated as CASSAESHTGELFF. The full variable domain, completed using reference TRBV2 and TRBJ2-2, is EPEVTQTPSHQVTQMGQEVILRCVPISNHLYFYWYRQILGQKVEFLVSFYNNEISEKSEIFDDQFSVERPDGSNFTLKIRSTKLEDSAMYFCASSAESHTGELFFGEGSRLTVL.

This rearrangement joins TRBV6-2 or TRBV6-3 to TRBJ2-1, with 12 bases aligning to TRBD2. In germline, CDR1 is MNHEY, CDR2 SVGEGT. Trimming at V came to 2 bases and at J to 4 bases, leaving 3 bases not matched to a gene. The CDR3 spans 16 residues. The CDR3 sequence is CASSYLAGGLYNEQFF. The CDR3 bases are TGTGCCAGCAGTTACCTAGCGGGAGGGCTATACAATGAGCAGTTCTTC.

As concerns this clonotype: A much larger clone is a single base away; this may be a read error. The chain is built from TRBV7-9 and TRBJ2-7; unclear D gene. In germline, CDR1 is SEHNR, CDR2 FQNEAQ (reference sequence). V gave up 5 bases and J gave up 8 bases, with 13 bases separating them. This CDR3 is built from 12 residues. The CDR3 here is CASSPAPHKQYF. The CDR3 DNA reads TGTGCCAGCAGCCCCGCCCCCCACAAGCAGTACTTC.

In this sample, this clonotype turned up many times. The chain couples TRBV5-4 to TRBJ2-5, with 14 bases lining up with TRBD2. CDR1 is SGHNT, CDR2 YYREEE, per germline (reference sequence). J was trimmed by 4 bases and V by 4 bases; bases with no gene match: 3. The CDR3 sequence is 15 residues long. For the CDR3, the DNA is TGTGCCAGCAGCCGGACTAGCGGGGGGCGAGAGACCCAGTACTTC. It encodes CASSRTSGGRETQYF. Full variable domain (remainder filled in from reference TRBV5-4 and TRBJ2-5): ETGVTQSPTHLIKTRGQQVTLRCSSQSGHNTVSWYQQALGQGPQFIFQYYREEENGRGNFPPRFSGLQFPNYSSELNVNALELDDSALYLCASSRTSGGRETQYFGPGTRLLVL.

As concerns this clonotype: The junction does not match germline at one end; this may be a read error. This chain connects TRBV4-3 to TRBJ1-1, with D tentatively TRBD1 (5 bases). The CDR3 covers 14 residues. Germline V gene sequence: CDR1 LGHNA, CDR2 YSLEER. In nucleotides, the CDR3 is TGCGCCAGCAGCCAACGACAGTATAACACTAAAGCTTTCTTT. Translation gives CASSQRQYNTKAFF.

A word on this clonotype: One base away lies a much larger clone, so this may be a sequencing read error. The rearrangement joins TRBV2 to TRBJ1-1; no clear D gene. Germline V lookup: CDR1 SNHLY, CDR2 FYNNEI. The CDR3 consists of 10 residues. CDR3 DNA sequence: TGTGCCAGCAGTGAGGGGTCAGCTTCCTTT. It yields the protein CASSEGSASF.

To note about this clonotype: A much bigger clone sits one base away, suggesting this may be a read error. This is likely a read error, given that the CDR3 carries no conserved phenylalanine or tryptophan at its end. V usage is TRBV13 and J usage is TRBJ2-3; 10 nucleotides align to TRBD2. Germline CDR1 PRHDT, CDR2 FYEKMQ (reference sequence). With 3 bases clipped from V and 4 bases from J, the junction kept 7 bases outside the gene matches. This CDR3 contains 16 residues. CDR3 residues: CASSFSSGRSPDTQYL. CDR3 DNA: TGTGCCAGCAGCTTTAGTAGCGGGAGGTCCCCAGATACGCAGTATCTT.

Concerning this clonotype: An end of the junction differs from the germline gene, which may be a read error. This rearrangement joins TRBV30 to TRBJ2-5, with D maybe TRBD2 (8 bases). Germline lookup yields CDR1 GTSNPN and CDR2 SVGIG (reference sequence). CDR3 length equals 16 residues. In DNA, the CDR3 is TGTGCCTCGGAACCGGGAGGGGGCATAGCCGGAGAGCCCCAGTACTTC. This encodes CASEPGGGIAGEPQYF.

This clonotype appeared many times. The chain combines TRBV11-3 with TRBJ1-1, with no clear D. The CDR3 has 16 amino acids. Trimming took 3 bases from V and 4 from J, leaving 18 bases between them. The V gene's germline CDR1 is SGHNT and CDR2 YENEEA. CDR3 amino acids: CASSFIPREVATEAFF. DNA of the CDR3: TGTGCCAGCAGCTTCATCCCAAGGGAGGTTGCCACTGAAGCTTTCTTT. The variable domain in full, completed from reference TRBV11-3 and TRBJ1-1, reads EAGVVQSPRYKIIEKKQPVAFWCNPISGHNTLYWYLQNLGQGPELLIRYENEEAVDDSQLPKDRFSAERLKGVDSTLKIQPAELGDSAVYLCASSFIPREVATEAFFGQGTRLTVV.

This clonotype was seen ten or more times. J is TRBJ2-7 and V is TRBV7-8; 8 nucleotides agree with TRBD2. CDR1 and CDR2 (germline): SGHVS, FQNEAQ. This CDR3 is built from 16 residues. J lost 4 bases, V lost 2 bases, and 10 bases had no gene match. CDR3 sequence reads: CASSLKASGSIYEQYF. CDR3 in DNA: TGTGCCAGCAGCTTAAAGGCTAGCGGGTCCATATACGAGCAGTACTTC. The variable domain in full, completed from reference TRBV7-8 and TRBJ2-7, reads GAGVSQSPRYKVAKRGQDVALRCDPISGHVSLFWYQQALGQGPEFLTYFQNEAQLDKSGLPSDRFFAERPEGSVSTLKIQRTQQEDSAVYLCASSLKASGSIYEQYFGPGTRLTVT.

This clonotype was detected only once. This could be a read error, since a much larger clone is one nucleotide away. The chain has TRBV29-1 and TRBJ2-1, with no clear D. Germline-derived CDR1 and CDR2 are SQVTM and ANQGSEA. V lost 3 bases and J lost 8, with 17 bases in between. The CDR3 length is 14 residues. CDR3 region: CSVDRAETLYEQFF. The DNA of the CDR3 is TGCAGCGTTGATCGGGCAGAAACTTTATATGAGCAGTTCTTC.

This clonotype was counted ten times or more. The genes are TRBV12-3 or TRBV12-4 and TRBJ2-5, with D unresolved. Trimming took off 5 bases at V and 2 bases at J, with 9 bases between the two ends. The CDR3 consists of 13 residues. CDR3: CASSHVGQETQYF. The CDR3 DNA follows: TGTGCCAGCAGTCACGTCGGTCAAGAGACCCAGTACTTC.